These 3 T cell receptor beta chains were all obtained from the same sample, sequenced in a study of cytomegalovirus exposure and HLA in healthy donors. The PCR was carried out with 60 Vbeta primers and 13 Jbeta primers. TCRdb's copy holds only in-frame clones and misses some; the assay was immunoSEQ multiplex PCR. This table holds 60,000 to 80,000 clones. Material for sequencing was PBMCs. The receptors stem from a man aged 40-49 years in good health and CMV-seronegative.

The chain uses TRBV7-6 and TRBJ2-7; 11 nucleotides match TRBD2. V was clipped by 5 bases and J by 3 bases; unmatched bases: 12. The germline V gene has CDR1 SGHVS and CDR2 FNYEAQ. The CDR3 is 17 amino acids. The CDR3 spells CASSHGTSGASLYEQYF. DNA for the CDR3: TGTGCCAGCAGCCATGGGACTAGCGGCGCCTCCCTCTACGAGCAGTACTTC.

This chain links TRBV5-6 with TRBJ2-3; D is perhaps TRBD2 (6 bases). The V gene's germline CDR1 is SGHDT and CDR2 YYEEEE. Trimming shortened V by 1 base and J by 5 bases, and 8 bases separated the two germline ends. The CDR3 sequence is 13 residues long. The CDR3 region has the DNA TGTGCCAGCAGCTTGAAGGGAGGAGATACGCAGTATTTT. It encodes CASSLKGGDTQYF.

This chain connects TRBV9 to TRBJ1-2; 7 bases align to TRBD1. V was pared by 4 bases and J by 4 bases, with 10 bases of the junction left unmatched. CDR1 is SGDLS, CDR2 YYNGEE, per germline. The CDR3 is made up of 15 amino acids. DNA of the CDR3: TGTGCCAGCAGCACCCGACAGGGCGTATTCTATGGCTACACCTTC. Protein: CASSTRQGVFYGYTF.